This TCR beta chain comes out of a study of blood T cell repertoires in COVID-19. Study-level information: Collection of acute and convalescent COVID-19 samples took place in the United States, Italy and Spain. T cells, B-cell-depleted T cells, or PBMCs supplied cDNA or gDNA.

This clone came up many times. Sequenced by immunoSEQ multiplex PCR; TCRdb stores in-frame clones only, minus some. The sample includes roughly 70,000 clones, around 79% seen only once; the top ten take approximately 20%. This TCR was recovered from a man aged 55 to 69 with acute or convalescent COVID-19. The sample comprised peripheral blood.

In DNA form, the CDR3 reads TGTGCCAGCAGCTCCCCGGGACTAGCGGGAGAGGGGTCAGATACGCAGTATTTT. It specifies CASSSPGLAGEGSDTQYF. V and J are TRBV7-8 and TRBJ2-3, with 14 positions matching TRBD2. This CDR3 contains 18 residues. The trim removed 4 bases at V and 4 bases at J, leaving 10 bases unmatched. Germline V CDR1 and CDR2: SGHVS, FQNEAQ.